Below are 30 T cell receptor beta chains sequenced from a single sample in a study of post-analysis software for immune sequencing data. Study-level points and caveats: With TRBV5-6, TRBV5-1 and TRBV20-1 included, about five TRBV segments were more frequent in patients than in controls.

Their antigens are not known. The authors incorporated unique molecular identifiers into the TCR beta cDNA libraries. Using its own MiXCR run on the PCR reads, TCRdb lists one record per CDR3 protein. The sample lists 350,000 to 500,000 distinct CDR3 sequences, approximately 39% occurring once. The sample comprised blood. The receptors stem from a girl aged 2-10 years with multiple sclerosis.

This clonotype turned up a few times. The DNA is omitted, as the CDR3 cannot be located on it reliably, and the CDR3 follows TCRdb's listing. This chain uses TRBV6-5 with TRBJ2-7; TRBD1 is the table's D call and was not checked against the DNA. The CDR3 spans 15 amino acids, including both terminal residues. Germline CDR1 and CDR2: MNHEY and SVGAGI. CDR3 sequence reads: CASSSSADIKRTQYF.

This chain joins TRBV28 and TRBJ1-5; D not resolved. V was cut by 6 bases and J by 6 bases, with 12 bases left in between. Germline lookup yields CDR1 MDHEN and CDR2 SYDVKM. The CDR3 is made up of 13 amino acids. CDR3 sequence (DNA): TGTGCCAGCAGCCGCCTTCGTGCTCAGCCCCAGCATTTT. Its protein product is CASSRLRAQPQHF.

This clonotype has just a few counts. This sequence joins TRBV10-3 and TRBJ2-1; 10 bases agree with TRBD2. CDR1 and CDR2 (germline): ENHRY, SYGVKD. Unmatched junction bases numbered 10, after V lost 2 bases and J lost 9 bases. The CDR3 is 16 amino acids. The CDR3 spells CAISEELAGGGSEQFF. The CDR3, as DNA: TGTGCCATCAGTGAGGAATTAGCGGGGGGTGGCAGTGAGCAGTTCTTC.

This sequence joins TRBV27 and TRBJ1-5; D may be TRBD1 (5 bases). CDR3 length: 14 residues. Germline V CDR1 and CDR2: MNHEY, SMNVEV (reference sequence). The V end lost 4 bases, the J end lost 7 bases, and 14 bases lay between the germline ends. Written as DNA, the CDR3 is TGTGCCAGCAGTTCCCACAGGAGGGGCCAGCCCCAGCATTTT. It is translated as CASSSHRRGQPQHF.

There are a few counts of this clonotype. J is TRBJ1-4 and V is TRBV25-1; 7 bases line up with TRBD1. The V gene's germline CDR1 is MGHDK and CDR2 SYGVNS. V dropped 6 bases and J dropped 1; count of bases not matched to a gene: 5. The CDR3 has 15 residues. For the CDR3, the DNA is TGTGCCAGCAGCTTTCGACAGGGAACTAATGAAAAACTGTTTTTT. This gives the protein CASSFRQGTNEKLFF. Full variable domain (rest looked up from reference TRBV25-1 and TRBJ1-4): EADIYQTPRYLVIGTGKKITLECSQTMGHDKMYWYQQDPGMELHLIHYSYGVNSTEKGDLSSESTVSRIRTEHFPLTLESARPSHTSQYLCASSFRQGTNEKLFFGSGTQLSVL.

V and J are TRBV7-2 and TRBJ1-1; 7 bases map to TRBD1. The CDR3 consists of 14 residues. Germline-derived CDR1 and CDR2 are SGHTA and FQGNSA. With 5 bases clipped from V and 7 bases from J, the junction kept 10 bases outside the gene matches. CDR3 nucleotides: TGTGCCAGCAGCCCGAGACAGGGAACGGGTGAAGCTTTCTTT. It specifies CASSPRQGTGEAFF.

This clonotype occurred a few times. This chain joins TRBV7-3 and TRBJ2-1; 11 positions agree with TRBD1. This CDR3 region has 16 residues. J lost 9 bases, V lost 1 base, and 8 bases had no gene match. Germline CDR1 and CDR2: SGHTA and FQGTGA. CDR3: CASSLKGTGGFVEQFF. DNA of the CDR3: TGTGCCAGCAGCTTAAAAGGGACAGGGGGTTTTGTTGAGCAGTTCTTC.

The table lists this clonotype with a few counts. V is TRBV28 and J is TRBJ2-7, with 14 bases aligning to TRBD2. The CDR3 sequence is 15 residues long. Germline assignment: CDR1 MDHEN and CDR2 SYDVKM. V shed 5 bases, J shed 6 bases, and the junction held 6 bases outside the gene matches. CDR3 DNA sequence: TGTGCCAGCAGTATCGGGACTAGCGGGAGCAGCGAGCAGTACTTC. Protein product: CASSIGTSGSSEQYF.

This clonotype was seen more than once but under ten times. This sequence joins TRBV20-1 and TRBJ1-3; TRBD1 is a possible D gene (5 bases). The germline CDR1 and CDR2 sequences are DFQATT and SNEGSKA (reference sequence). V lost 1 base and J lost 9, with 16 bases in between. There are 14 residues in the CDR3. The CDR3 protein is CSARGGTPGRTIYF. The DNA for the CDR3 is TGCAGTGCTAGAGGTGGGACGCCGGGCCGCACCATATATTTT.

V is TRBV2 and J is TRBJ2-4; the match to TRBD1 covers 10 bases. The J call may be incorrect, as the DNA end agrees better with TRBJ2-7. Germline-derived CDR1 and CDR2 are SNHLY and FYNNEI. This CDR3 contains 14 residues. The DNA for the CDR3 is TGTGCCTGCAAATTAGGGACAGGGGCGTACGAGCAGTACTTC. Translated: CACKLGTGAYEQYF.

This sequence joins TRBV9 and TRBJ2-5; D ambiguous. Trimming removed 3 bases from V and 2 bases from J, with 8 bases in between. Germline values: CDR1 SGDLS, CDR2 YYNGEE. The CDR3 has 13 amino acids. The CDR3 DNA is TGTGCCAGCAGCGCGACCGTTCAAGAGACCCAGTACTTC. Translation gives CASSATVQETQYF.

V gene TRBV5-1 combines with J gene TRBJ2-7; 11 bases are a match to TRBD1. This CDR3 is 14 amino acids long. The V gene's germline CDR1 is SGHRS and CDR2 YFSETQ. The V segment lost 4 bases and the J segment 3 bases; nucleotides outside the gene matches: 3. The CDR3 protein is CASSKGTGGYEQYF. The DNA of the CDR3 is TGCGCCAGCAGCAAAGGGACAGGGGGCTACGAGCAGTACTTC. Drawing the rest from reference TRBV5-1 and TRBJ2-7, the complete variable domain is KAGVTQTPRYLIKTRGQQVTLSCSPISGHRSVSWYQQTPGQGLQFLFEYFSETQRNKGNFPGRFSGRQFSNSRSEMNVSTLELGDSALYLCASSKGTGGYEQYFGPGTRLTVT.

This clonotype came up a few times. This chain's CDR3 is CSARDDWETQYF. CDR3 sequence (DNA): TGCAGTGCTAGGGACGATTGGGAGACCCAGTACTTC. V and J are TRBV20-1 and TRBJ2-5; D not certain. V was trimmed by 3 bases and J by 5 bases, leaving 10 bases between them. The germline gives CDR1 DFQATT, CDR2 SNEGSKA (reference sequence). This CDR3 spans 12 amino acids.

A few counts support this clonotype. The chain uses TRBV20-1 and TRBJ2-1; D is possibly TRBD1 (6 bases). The CDR3 runs to 15 residues. Germline V gene sequence: CDR1 DFQATT, CDR2 SNEGSKA (reference sequence). Trimming cost V 5 bases and J 0 bases, with 14 bases left between them. CDR3 sequence reads: CSALSDSHSYNEQFF. The CDR3 DNA is TGCAGTGCTTTATCGGACAGTCACTCCTACAATGAGCAGTTCTTC.

This clonotype has more than one count but fewer than ten. The gene calls are TRBV6-6 and TRBJ2-4, with 8 bases identical to TRBD2. The CDR3 is 15 residues long. The ends lost 5 bases at V and 0 bases at J; junction bases unmatched: 3. CDR1 MNHNY and CDR2 SVGAGI come from the germline V gene (reference sequence). The CDR3 nucleotides read TGTGCCAGCAGTCGGACTAGCAAAGCCAAAAACATTCAGTACTTC. This gives the protein CASSRTSKAKNIQYF.

The V and J genes are TRBV7-2 and TRBJ1-4, with 7 bases matching TRBD1. Germline V CDR1 and CDR2: SGHTA, FQGNSA. The CDR3 spans 15 residues. The ends lost 5 bases at V and 2 bases at J; junction bases unmatched: 5. CDR3 sequence: CASSPRTGTNEKLFF. Here the CDR3 DNA reads TGTGCCAGCAGCCCTCGGACAGGCACTAATGAAAAACTGTTTTTT.

V and J are TRBV5-1 and TRBJ2-3; D ambiguous. In germline, CDR1 is SGHRS, CDR2 YFSETQ. V shed 1 base and J shed 0 bases, with 18 bases lying between them. The CDR3 consists of 18 residues. The CDR3 sequence is CASSLLPPTWGSTDTQYF. CDR3 coding DNA: TGCGCCAGCAGCTTGCTGCCGCCTACGTGGGGAAGCACAGATACGCAGTATTTT.

The chain joins TRBV12-5 to TRBJ1-2; no definite D call. The CDR3 runs 12 residues. The germline gives CDR1 LGHNT, CDR2 FRNRAP. Trimming stripped 1 base from V and 8 bases from J, with 8 bases between. The CDR3 is CASGLEGYGYTF. The DNA of the CDR3 is TGTGCTAGTGGTTTGGAAGGGTACGGCTACACCTTC.

This chain connects TRBV28 to TRBJ2-5; tentatively, D is TRBD2 (5 bases). CDR1 is MDHEN and CDR2 is SYDVKM in the germline V gene. This CDR3 is 16 amino acids long. Trimming shortened V by 3 bases and J by 11 bases, and 25 bases separated the two germline ends. CDR3 region: CASSLTRTYPYNEQYF. CDR3 sequence (DNA): TGTGCCAGCAGTTTGACTCGGACTTATCCCTACAATGAGCAGTACTTC.

The chain joins TRBV4-1 to TRBJ2-1, with D possibly matching TRBD2 (6 bases). The CDR3 sequence is 16 residues long. CDR1 MGHRA and CDR2 YSYEKL come from the germline V gene. Trimming took off 3 bases at V and 5 bases at J, with 17 bases between the two ends. The CDR3: CASSHAIKGLDNEQFF. The CDR3 region has the DNA TGCGCCAGCAGCCACGCCATTAAGGGACTCGACAATGAGCAGTTCTTC.

V gene TRBV12-3 or TRBV12-4 combines with J gene TRBJ1-2, with 7 positions matching TRBD1. The V and J ends lost 5 bases and 10 bases, in that order; junction bases with no gene match: 7. The CDR3 loop spans 12 amino acids. The CDR3 is CASSPRQGPYTF. The CDR3 DNA is TGTGCCAGCAGTCCCCGACAGGGCCCCTACACCTTC.

This CDR3 reads CASTRGQGSYEQYF. DNA of the CDR3: TGTGCCAGCACGAGAGGGCAGGGATCCTACGAGCAGTACTTC. The chain employs TRBV28 and TRBJ2-7; D may match TRBD1 or TRBD2 (5 bases each). In germline, CDR1 is MDHEN, CDR2 SYDVKM. V gave up 7 bases and J gave up 1 base, with 14 bases separating them. The CDR3 has 14 residues.

This clonotype has only a few counts. V usage is TRBV9 and J usage is TRBJ1-5; possibly TRBD1 for D (6 bases). CDR1 and CDR2 (germline): SGDLS, YYNGEE. V lost 3 bases and J lost 3, with 13 bases in between. The CDR3 spans 15 residues. CDR3 sequence (DNA): TGTGCCAGCAGCGCACAGGGTCGGGACAATCAGCCCCAGCATTTT. Its translation: CASSAQGRDNQPQHF.

The chain couples TRBV19 to TRBJ1-2, with TRBD1 matching 8 bases. Germline V gives CDR1 LNHDA, CDR2 SQIVND (reference sequence). The CDR3 sequence is 14 residues long. V was clipped by 3 bases and J by 2 bases; unmatched bases: 2. The CDR3 spells CASSMTGVNYGYTF. In nucleotides, the CDR3 is TGTGCCAGTAGTATGACAGGGGTGAACTATGGCTACACCTTC.

The chain uses TRBV20-1 and TRBJ2-5; TRBD2 matches 9 bases. CDR1 DFQATT and CDR2 SNEGSKA come from the germline V gene (reference sequence). V was clipped by 5 bases and J by 4 bases; unmatched bases: 14. This CDR3 has 16 residues. The CDR3 reads CSAQRGLAGFGETQYF. Here the CDR3 DNA reads TGCAGTGCTCAGAGAGGGCTAGCGGGATTTGGAGAGACCCAGTACTTC.

The chain links TRBV14 to TRBJ2-1, with 9 bases aligning to TRBD1. The CDR3 sequence is 16 residues long. Germline-derived CDR1 and CDR2 are SGHDN and FVKESK. Trimming removed 2 bases from V and 8 bases from J; junction bases left unmatched: 10. CDR3: CASSQPGTGIVDEQFF. CDR3 nucleotides: TGTGCCAGCAGCCAACCCGGGACAGGGATTGTCGATGAGCAGTTCTTC.

CDR3 loop: CASSLPDGANVLTF. CDR3 DNA: TGTGCCAGCAGTCTCCCAGACGGGGCCAACGTCCTGACTTTC. The V and J genes are TRBV28 and TRBJ2-6; D is ambiguous. Germline V CDR1 and CDR2: MDHEN, SYDVKM. The CDR3 has 14 residues. V was shortened by 5 bases and J by 4 bases, with 9 bases between the two germline ends.

This chain uses TRBV28 with TRBJ2-1, with 9 positions matching TRBD1. CDR1 is MDHEN and CDR2 is SYDVKM in the germline V gene. CDR3 length equals 15 residues. Trimming took 3 bases from V and 3 from J; bases not matched to a gene: 3. The CDR3 is CASSLPTGGYNEQFF. The CDR3 bases are TGTGCCAGCAGTTTGCCGACAGGGGGCTACAATGAGCAGTTCTTC. Looking up the rest from reference TRBV28 and TRBJ2-1 gives the full variable domain: DVKVTQSSRYLVKRTGEKVFLECVQDMDHENMFWYRQDPGLGLRLIYFSYDVKMKEKGDIPEGYSVSREKKERFSLILESASTNQTSMYLCASSLPTGGYNEQFFGPGTRLTVL.

The chain couples TRBV20-1 to TRBJ2-7, with 11 nucleotides matching TRBD1. With V trimmed by 6 bases and J by 3 bases, 10 bases remained unmatched. Germline lookup yields CDR1 DFQATT and CDR2 SNEGSKA (reference sequence). The CDR3 totals 15 residues. The CDR3 coding sequence is TGCAGTGCGACCTCCGGGACAGGGGGAGGCTACGAGCAGTACTTC. Amino acid sequence: CSATSGTGGGYEQYF.

This clonotype has only one observation. The junction departs from the called germline gene at one end, perhaps through a read error. This chain joins TRBV6-6 and TRBJ2-1; 7 nucleotides align to TRBD2. CDR3 size: 13 residues. Germline lookup yields CDR1 MNHNY and CDR2 SVGAGI (reference sequence). The CDR3 DNA is TGTGCCAGCAGTTCAAGGGACTACAATGAGCGGTTCTTC. Protein sequence: CASSSRDYNERFF.